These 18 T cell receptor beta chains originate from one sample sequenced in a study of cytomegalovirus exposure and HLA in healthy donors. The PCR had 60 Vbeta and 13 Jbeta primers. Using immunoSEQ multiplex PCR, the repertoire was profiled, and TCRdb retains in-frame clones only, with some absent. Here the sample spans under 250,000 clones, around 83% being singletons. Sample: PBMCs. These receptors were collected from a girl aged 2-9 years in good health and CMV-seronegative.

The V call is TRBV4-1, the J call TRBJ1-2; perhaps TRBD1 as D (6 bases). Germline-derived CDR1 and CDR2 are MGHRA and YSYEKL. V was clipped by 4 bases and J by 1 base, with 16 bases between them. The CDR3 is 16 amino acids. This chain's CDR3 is CASSLEPGQFNYGYTF. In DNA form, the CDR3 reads TGCGCCAGCAGCCTCGAACCCGGACAGTTTAACTATGGCTACACCTTC.

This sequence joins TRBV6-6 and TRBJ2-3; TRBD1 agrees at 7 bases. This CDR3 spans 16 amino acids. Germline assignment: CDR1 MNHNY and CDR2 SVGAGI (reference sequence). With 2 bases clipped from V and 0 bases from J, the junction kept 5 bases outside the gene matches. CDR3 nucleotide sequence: TGTGCCAGCAGTTACCGACAGGGAGCTAGCACAGATACGCAGTATTTT. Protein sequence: CASSYRQGASTDTQYF.

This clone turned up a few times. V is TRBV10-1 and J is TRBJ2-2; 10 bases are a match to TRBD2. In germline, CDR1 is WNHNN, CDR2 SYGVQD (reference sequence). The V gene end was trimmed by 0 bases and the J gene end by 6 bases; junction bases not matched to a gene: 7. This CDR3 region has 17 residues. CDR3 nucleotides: TGCGCCAGCAGTGAGTCGCGGCTAGCGGGAGACCCCGGGGAGCTGTTTTTT. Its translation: CASSESRLAGDPGELFF.

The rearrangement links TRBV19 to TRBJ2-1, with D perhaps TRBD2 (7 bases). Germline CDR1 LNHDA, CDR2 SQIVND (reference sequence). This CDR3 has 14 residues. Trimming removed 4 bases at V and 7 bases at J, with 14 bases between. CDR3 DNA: TGTGCCAGTAGTACCAGGACTAGGGGGAATGAGCAGTTCTTC. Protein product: CASSTRTRGNEQFF.

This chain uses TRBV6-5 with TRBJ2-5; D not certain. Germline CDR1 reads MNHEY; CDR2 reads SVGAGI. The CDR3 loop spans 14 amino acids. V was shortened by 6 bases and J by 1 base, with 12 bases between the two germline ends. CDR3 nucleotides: TGTGCCAGCAGCTTAGTTCGCCGCCAAGAGACCCAGTACTTC. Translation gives CASSLVRRQETQYF.

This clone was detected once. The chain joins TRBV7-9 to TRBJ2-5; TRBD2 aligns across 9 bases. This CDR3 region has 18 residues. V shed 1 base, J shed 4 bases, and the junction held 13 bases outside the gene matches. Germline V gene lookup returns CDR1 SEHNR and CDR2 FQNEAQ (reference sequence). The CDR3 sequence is CASSLVVVLAGEGETQYF. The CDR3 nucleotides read TGTGCCAGCAGCTTAGTGGTTGTTTTAGCGGGAGAAGGAGAGACCCAGTACTTC.

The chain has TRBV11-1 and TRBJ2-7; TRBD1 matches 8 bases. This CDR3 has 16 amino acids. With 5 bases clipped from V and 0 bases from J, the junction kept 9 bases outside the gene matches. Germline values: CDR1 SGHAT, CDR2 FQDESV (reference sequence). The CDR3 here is CASSRYGQGSSYEQYF. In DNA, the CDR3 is TGTGCCAGCAGCCGCTATGGACAGGGAAGCTCCTACGAGCAGTACTTC.

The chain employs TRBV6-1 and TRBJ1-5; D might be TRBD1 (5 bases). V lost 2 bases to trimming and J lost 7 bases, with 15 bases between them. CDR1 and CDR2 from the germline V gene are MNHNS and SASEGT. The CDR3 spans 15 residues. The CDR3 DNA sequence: TGTGCCAGCAGTGAAATGTGGGGACTGGACCAGCCCCAGCATTTT. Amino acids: CASSEMWGLDQPQHF.

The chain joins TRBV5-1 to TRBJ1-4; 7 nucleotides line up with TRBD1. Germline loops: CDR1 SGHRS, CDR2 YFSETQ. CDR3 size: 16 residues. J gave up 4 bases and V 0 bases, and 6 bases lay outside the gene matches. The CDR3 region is CASSLVGGQINEKLFF. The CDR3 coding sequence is TGCGCCAGCAGCTTGGTGGGGGGACAGATTAATGAAAAACTGTTTTTT.

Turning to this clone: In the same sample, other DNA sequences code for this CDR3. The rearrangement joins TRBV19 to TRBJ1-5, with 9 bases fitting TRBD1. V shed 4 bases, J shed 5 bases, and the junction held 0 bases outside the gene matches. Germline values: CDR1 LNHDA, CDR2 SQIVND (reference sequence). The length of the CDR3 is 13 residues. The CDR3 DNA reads TGTGCCAGTAGTAGGACAGGGGATCAGCCCCAGCATTTT. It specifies CASSRTGDQPQHF.

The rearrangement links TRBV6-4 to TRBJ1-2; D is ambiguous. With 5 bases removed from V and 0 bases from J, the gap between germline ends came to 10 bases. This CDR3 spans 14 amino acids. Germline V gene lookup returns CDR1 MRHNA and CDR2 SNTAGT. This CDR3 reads CASSSGSTNYGYTF. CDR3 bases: TGTGCCAGCAGTTCCGGTTCCACTAACTATGGCTACACCTTC.

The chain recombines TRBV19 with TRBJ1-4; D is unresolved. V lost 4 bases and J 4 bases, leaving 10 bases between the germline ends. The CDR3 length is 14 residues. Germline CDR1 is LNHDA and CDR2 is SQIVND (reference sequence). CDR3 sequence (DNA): TGTGCCAGTAGTACTGGACGGGGTAATGAAAAACTGTTTTTT. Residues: CASSTGRGNEKLFF.

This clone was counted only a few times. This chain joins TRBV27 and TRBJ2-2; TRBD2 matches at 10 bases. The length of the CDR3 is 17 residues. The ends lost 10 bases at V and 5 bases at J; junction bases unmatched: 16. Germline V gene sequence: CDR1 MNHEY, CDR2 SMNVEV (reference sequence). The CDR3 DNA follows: TGTGCCACGGGAGTACTAGCGGGAAGGGGGGGTACCGGGGAGCTGTTTTTT. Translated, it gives CATGVLAGRGGTGELFF.

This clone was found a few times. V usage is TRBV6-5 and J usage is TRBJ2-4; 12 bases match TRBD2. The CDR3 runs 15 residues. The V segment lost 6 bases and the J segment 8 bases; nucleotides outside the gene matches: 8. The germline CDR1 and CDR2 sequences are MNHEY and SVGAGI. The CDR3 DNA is TGTGCCAGCAGCCGGACTAGCGGGGCCTCCCACATTCAGTACTTC. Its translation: CASSRTSGASHIQYF.

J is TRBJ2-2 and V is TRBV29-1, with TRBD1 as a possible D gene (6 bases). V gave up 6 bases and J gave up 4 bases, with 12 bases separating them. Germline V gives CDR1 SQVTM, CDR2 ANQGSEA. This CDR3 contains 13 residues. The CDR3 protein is CSVQGVGTGELFF. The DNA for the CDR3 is TGCAGCGTACAGGGCGTCGGCACCGGGGAGCTGTTTTTT.

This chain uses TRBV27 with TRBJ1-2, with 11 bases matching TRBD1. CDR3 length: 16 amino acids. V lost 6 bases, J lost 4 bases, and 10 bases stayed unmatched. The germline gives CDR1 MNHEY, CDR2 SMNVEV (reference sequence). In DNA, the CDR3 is TGTGCCAGCAGCCCGGACAGGGGGCGGTCAAGCTATGGCTACACCTTC. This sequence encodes CASSPDRGRSSYGYTF.

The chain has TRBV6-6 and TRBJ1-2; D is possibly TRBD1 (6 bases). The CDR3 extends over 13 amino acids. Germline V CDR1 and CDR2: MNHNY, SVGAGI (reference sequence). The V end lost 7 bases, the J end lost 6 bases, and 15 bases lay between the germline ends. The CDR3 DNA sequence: TGTGCCAGCATCGCCGGGGGGCGCGATGGCTACACCTTC. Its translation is CASIAGGRDGYTF.

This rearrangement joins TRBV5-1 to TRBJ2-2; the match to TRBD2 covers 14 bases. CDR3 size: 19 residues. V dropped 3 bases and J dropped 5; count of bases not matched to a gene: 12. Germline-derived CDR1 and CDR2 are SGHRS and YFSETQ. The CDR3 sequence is CASSSRLAGGPLSTGELFF. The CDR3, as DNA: TGCGCCAGCAGCTCCAGACTAGCGGGAGGGCCGCTCTCTACCGGGGAGCTGTTTTTT.